The 22 T cell receptor beta chains listed next were all sequenced from one sample in a study of beta chain features in type 1 diabetes. Every bit of the isolated RNA underwent reverse transcription, so sequencing read expressed TCRB transcripts. Assay: immunoSEQ multiplex PCR; the TCRdb copy retains only in-frame clones and omits some. The data contain around 320,000 clones, about 14% of them singletons. Sample: central memory CD4+ T cells from blood. The receptors were gathered from a man aged 25-45 years in good health.

This chain uses TRBV2 with TRBJ2-1, with D maybe TRBD1 (6 bases). V gave up 6 bases and J gave up 1 base, with 16 bases separating them. The CDR3 runs 16 residues. Per germline, CDR1 SNHLY and CDR2 FYNNEI. CDR3: CASRRLQGESYNEQFF. Here the CDR3 DNA reads TGTGCCAGCAGACGATTACAGGGTGAATCCTACAATGAGCAGTTCTTC.

The chain joins TRBV6-5 to TRBJ1-2; 9 bases fit TRBD1. Unmatched junction bases numbered 5, after V lost 5 bases and J lost 4 bases. Germline V CDR1 and CDR2: MNHEY, SVGAGI. CDR3 size: 14 residues. In DNA, the CDR3 is TGTGCCAGCAGTCCCAGGACAGGGGTCTATGGCTACACCTTC. This gives the protein CASSPRTGVYGYTF.

As regards this clone: Additional DNA sequences in this sample encode the identical CDR3. This sequence joins TRBV7-2 and TRBJ1-2; 7 nucleotides align to TRBD1. CDR1 is SGHTA, CDR2 FQGNSA, per germline. With 4 bases clipped from V and 5 bases from J, the junction kept 4 bases outside the gene matches. This CDR3 has 13 residues. The CDR3 coding sequence is TGTGCCAGCAGCTCAACAGGGGTGTATGGCTACACCTTC. Translation gives CASSSTGVYGYTF. Supplemented by reference TRBV7-2 and TRBJ1-2, the full variable domain reads GAGVSQSPSNKVTEKGKDVELRCDPISGHTALYWYRQSLGQGLEFLIYFQGNSAPDKSGLPSDRFSAERTGGSVSTLTIQRTQQEDSAVYLCASSSTGVYGYTFGSGTRLTVV.

This clone was detected a few times. The V and J genes are TRBV19 and TRBJ1-2, with 7 nucleotides matching TRBD1. CDR3 length equals 15 residues. The germline V gene has CDR1 LNHDA and CDR2 SQIVND (reference sequence). With 3 bases clipped from V and 8 bases from J, the junction kept 12 bases outside the gene matches. This CDR3 reads CASSMGTAGQEGYTF. Here the CDR3 DNA reads TGTGCCAGTAGTATGGGGACAGCCGGGCAGGAAGGCTACACCTTC.

There are a few counts of this clone. The V gene is TRBV27, the J gene TRBJ1-2; no reliable D call. In germline, CDR1 is MNHEY, CDR2 SMNVEV (reference sequence). The germline V and J ends were trimmed by 7 bases and 2 bases, with 17 bases remaining between them. The CDR3 has 15 residues. The CDR3: CASTVIGIKNYGYTF. The CDR3 nucleotides read TGTGCCAGCACCGTGATAGGTATCAAGAACTATGGCTACACCTTC.

J is TRBJ2-5 and V is TRBV2; 7 bases are shared with TRBD2. Germline V gene data show CDR1 as SNHLY and CDR2 as FYNNEI. V trimming: 6 bases; J trimming: 5 bases; junction bases outside the gene matches: 12. CDR3 length: 15 residues. CDR3 coding DNA: TGTGCCAGCAGGGTCGAGGGAGGGGCAAGGGAGACCCAGTACTTC. Translation gives CASRVEGGARETQYF. The entire variable domain, with the rest obtained from reference TRBV2 and TRBJ2-5, is as follows: EPEVTQTPSHQVTQMGQEVILRCVPISNHLYFYWYRQILGQKVEFLVSFYNNEISEKSEIFDDQFSVERPDGSNFTLKIRSTKLEDSAMYFCASRVEGGARETQYFGPGTRLLVL.

The chain recombines TRBV7-9 with TRBJ2-5; 11 nucleotides match TRBD2. V gave up 1 base and J gave up 5 bases; unmatched junction bases: 6. Germline-derived CDR1 and CDR2 are SEHNR and FQNEAQ (reference sequence). The CDR3 totals 16 residues. The CDR3, as DNA: TGTGCCAGCAGCTTAGGGACTAGCGGGCGCGGGGAGACCCAGTACTTC. The encoded protein is CASSLGTSGRGETQYF.

The rearrangement uses TRBV30 and TRBJ1-2, with TRBD1 matching 7 bases. This CDR3 region has 12 residues. V was clipped by 5 bases and J by 5 bases; unmatched bases: 5. Germline CDR1 reads GTSNPN; CDR2 reads SVGIG (reference sequence). In nucleotides, the CDR3 is TGTGCCTGGGATCCGACAGGGTATGGCTACACCTTC. This translates into CAWDPTGYGYTF. Together with reference TRBV30 and TRBJ1-2, the CDR3 gives the full variable domain: SQTIHQWPATLVQPVGSPLSLECTVEGTSNPNLYWYRQAAGRGLQLLFYSVGIGQISSEVPQNLSASRPQDRQFILSSKKLLLSDSGFYLCAWDPTGYGYTFGSGTRLTVV.

This clone turned up a few times. This rearrangement joins TRBV4-1 to TRBJ2-3; D is possibly TRBD1 or TRBD2 (6 bases each). This CDR3 contains 15 residues. V lost 2 bases, J lost 2 bases, and 11 bases lay in between. Germline V gene sequence: CDR1 MGHRA, CDR2 YSYEKL. CDR3 nucleotides: TGCGCCAGCAGCCAATACGGGGGCTACACAGATACGCAGTATTTT. It specifies CASSQYGGYTDTQYF.

This clone was observed a handful of times. The CDR3 DNA reads TGTGCCAGCAGCCCCGGACTAAACTTACGGTCCGGGGAGCTGTTTTTT. Translated: CASSPGLNLRSGELFF. The chain has TRBV5-6 and TRBJ2-2; tentative D call: TRBD2 (6 bases). The germline gives CDR1 SGHDT, CDR2 YYEEEE. The CDR3 has 16 amino acids. With 4 bases removed from V and 6 bases from J, the gap between germline ends came to 19 bases.

This clone was seen a few times. This sequence joins TRBV14 and TRBJ2-2; D is possibly TRBD1 (5 bases). This CDR3 spans 15 amino acids. The V end was cut by 4 bases, the J end by 0 bases, with 9 bases between. In germline, CDR1 is SGHDN, CDR2 FVKESK. The CDR3, as DNA: TGTGCCAGCAGCCGTCCAGGGACGAACACCGGGGAGCTGTTTTTT. It specifies CASSRPGTNTGELFF.

The rearrangement joins TRBV29-1 to TRBJ2-3; 12 nucleotides line up with TRBD2. CDR1 SQVTM and CDR2 ANQGSEA come from the germline V gene. The CDR3 extends over 17 amino acids. Unmatched junction bases numbered 12, after V lost 5 bases and J lost 3 bases. CDR3 residues: CSVCGWRTSGTTDTQYF. CDR3 DNA sequence: TGCAGCGTTTGTGGGTGGAGGACTAGCGGGACTACAGATACGCAGTATTTT.

This clone was recorded many times. In the same sample, other DNA sequences code for this CDR3. V usage is TRBV7-9 and J usage is TRBJ2-3, with unresolved D. CDR3 size: 14 residues. V was clipped by 5 bases and J by 0 bases, with 9 bases between them. The V gene's germline CDR1 is SEHNR and CDR2 FQNEAQ (reference sequence). The CDR3 loop reads CASSKTRSTDTQYF. As DNA, the CDR3 is TGTGCCAGCAGCAAGACGCGAAGCACAGATACGCAGTATTTT. Based on the CDR3 plus reference TRBV7-9 and TRBJ2-3, the full variable domain is DTGVSQNPRHKITKRGQNVTFRCDPISEHNRLYWYRQTLGQGPEFLTYFQNEAQLEKSRLLSDRFSAERPKGSFSTLEIQRTEQGDSAMYLCASSKTRSTDTQYFGPGTRLTVL.

This sequence joins TRBV9 and TRBJ2-5; either TRBD1 or TRBD2 may supply D (5 bases each). Germline values: CDR1 SGDLS, CDR2 YYNGEE. V was shortened by 4 bases and J by 1 base, with 8 bases between the two germline ends. The CDR3 runs 13 residues. DNA of the CDR3: TGTGCCAGCAGCCCGGGACCCCAAGAGACCCAGTACTTC. It yields the protein CASSPGPQETQYF. The variable domain in full, with the rest retrieved from reference TRBV9 and TRBJ2-5, is DSGVTQTPKHLITATGQRVTLRCSPRSGDLSVYWYQQSLDQGLQFLIQYYNGEERAKGNILERFSAQQFPDLHSELNLSSLELGDSALYFCASSPGPQETQYFGPGTRLLVL.

The chain recombines TRBV4-3 with TRBJ2-3; TRBD1 matches at 9 bases. Germline V gene lookup returns CDR1 LGHNA and CDR2 YSLEER. The V and J ends lost 3 bases and 7 bases, in that order; junction bases with no gene match: 2. The CDR3 is 13 residues long. The CDR3 reads CASSQDRGNTQYF. The CDR3 DNA reads TGCGCCAGCAGCCAGGACAGGGGCAATACGCAGTATTTT.

The genes are TRBV6-6 and TRBJ2-7; D is undetermined. Germline lookup yields CDR1 MNHNY and CDR2 SVGAGI (reference sequence). The V and J ends lost 6 bases and 1 base respectively, with 19 bases between them. CDR3 size: 16 residues. Written as DNA, the CDR3 is TGTGCCAGCAGCTCTGCCTGGGCAGCCGAGTCCTACGAGCAGTACGTC. It codes for CASSSAWAAESYEQYV.

The CDR3 nucleotides are TGTGCCAGCAGCTTCGGGACAGGGTCTCGGGGCACTGAAGCTTTCTTT. Residues: CASSFGTGSRGTEAFF. This chain uses TRBV7-2 with TRBJ1-1; 9 positions match TRBD1. The germline gives CDR1 SGHTA, CDR2 FQGNSA. V gave up 3 bases and J gave up 4 bases; unmatched junction bases: 9. There are 16 residues in the CDR3.

The CDR3 region is CASSSRQAETQYF. The CDR3 DNA reads TGTGCCAGCTCATCAAGACAGGCAGAGACCCAGTACTTC. This chain joins TRBV18 and TRBJ2-5; maybe TRBD1 (6 bases). The V gene's germline CDR1 is KGHSH and CDR2 LQKENI. Trimming stripped 5 bases from V and 4 bases from J, with 11 bases between. This CDR3 is built from 13 residues. Using reference TRBV18 and TRBJ2-5 for the parts outside the CDR3, the full variable domain is NAGVMQNPRHLVRRRGQEARLRCSPMKGHSHVYWYRQLPEEGLKFMVYLQKENIIDESGMPKERFSAEFPKEGPSILRIQQVVRGDSAAYFCASSSRQAETQYFGPGTRLLVL.

V usage is TRBV11-1 and J usage is TRBJ2-2; no reliable D call. The germline V gene encodes CDR1 SGHAT and CDR2 FQDESV (reference sequence). V was pared by 1 base and J by 4 bases, with 4 bases between. This CDR3 has 13 amino acids. The CDR3 nucleotides read TGTGCCAGCAGCTTAGTGTCCACCGGGGAGCTGTTTTTT. It codes for CASSLVSTGELFF.

This clone was counted between two and nine times. The V and J genes are TRBV7-6 and TRBJ2-1; D gene uncertain. Germline CDR1 is SGHVS and CDR2 is FNYEAQ. Trimming took off 5 bases at V and 0 bases at J, with 20 bases between the two ends. This CDR3 spans 18 amino acids. This CDR3 reads CASSITLAPTISYNEQFF. CDR3 bases: TGTGCCAGCAGCATTACACTGGCCCCTACAATCTCCTACAATGAGCAGTTCTTC. The full variable domain, with the rest looked up from reference TRBV7-6 and TRBJ2-1, is GAGVSQSPRYKVTKRGQDVALRCDPISGHVSLYWYRQALGQGPEFLTYFNYEAQQDKSGLPNDRFSAERPEGSISTLTIQRTEQRDSAMYRCASSITLAPTISYNEQFFGPGTRLTVL.

This chain connects TRBV7-9 to TRBJ2-3; tentative D call: TRBD2 (5 bases). Per the germline V gene, CDR1 is SEHNR and CDR2 is FQNEAQ (reference sequence). Trimming left V 1 base short and J 2 bases short, with 22 bases between. The CDR3 contains 19 residues. This CDR3 reads CASSLVAGISKHFTDTQYF. CDR3 in DNA: TGTGCCAGCAGCTTAGTTGCGGGCATTTCTAAGCACTTCACAGATACGCAGTATTTT.

The rearrangement links TRBV4-3 to TRBJ2-1; tentatively, D is TRBD1 (5 bases). The CDR3 spans 14 residues. V was shortened by 1 base and J by 7 bases, with 11 bases between the two germline ends. CDR1 is LGHNA, CDR2 YSLEER, per germline. The CDR3 region has the DNA TGCGCCAGCAGCCAAGCCCTAAAGGGGAATGAGCAGTTCTTC. Amino acids: CASSQALKGNEQFF.